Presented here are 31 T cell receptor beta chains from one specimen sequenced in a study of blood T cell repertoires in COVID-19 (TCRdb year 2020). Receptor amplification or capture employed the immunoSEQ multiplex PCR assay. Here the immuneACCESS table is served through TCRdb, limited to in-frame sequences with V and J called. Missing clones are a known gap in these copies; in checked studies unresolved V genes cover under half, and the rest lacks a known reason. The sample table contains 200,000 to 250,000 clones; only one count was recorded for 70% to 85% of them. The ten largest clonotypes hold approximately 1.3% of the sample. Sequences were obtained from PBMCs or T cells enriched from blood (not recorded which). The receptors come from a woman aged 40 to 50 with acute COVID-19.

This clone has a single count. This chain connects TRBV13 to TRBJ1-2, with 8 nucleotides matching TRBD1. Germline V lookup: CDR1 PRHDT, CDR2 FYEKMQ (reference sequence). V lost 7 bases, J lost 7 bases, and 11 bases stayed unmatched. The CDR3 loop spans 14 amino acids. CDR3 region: CASTLGRGQAGYTF. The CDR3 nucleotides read TGTGCCAGCACCCTAGGCAGGGGGCAAGCTGGCTACACCTTC. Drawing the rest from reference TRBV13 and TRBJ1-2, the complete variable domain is AAGVIQSPRHLIKEKRETATLKCYPIPRHDTVYWYQQGPGQDPQFLISFYEKMQSDKGSIPDRFSAQQFSDYHSELNMSSLELGDSALYFCASTLGRGQAGYTFGSGTRLTVV.

In DNA, the CDR3 is TGCGCCAGCAGCTTGGCTAGCGGGAGGCAAGAGACCCAGTACTTC. This encodes CASSLASGRQETQYF. V and J are TRBV5-1 and TRBJ2-5; TRBD2 aligns across 11 bases. Germline CDR1 reads SGHRS; CDR2 reads YFSETQ. The CDR3 is made up of 15 amino acids. Trimming removed 0 bases from V and 2 bases from J; junction bases left unmatched: 0. Full variable domain (missing parts from reference TRBV5-1 and TRBJ2-5): KAGVTQTPRYLIKTRGQQVTLSCSPISGHRSVSWYQQTPGQGLQFLFEYFSETQRNKGNFPGRFSGRQFSNSRSEMNVSTLELGDSALYLCASSLASGRQETQYFGPGTRLLVL.

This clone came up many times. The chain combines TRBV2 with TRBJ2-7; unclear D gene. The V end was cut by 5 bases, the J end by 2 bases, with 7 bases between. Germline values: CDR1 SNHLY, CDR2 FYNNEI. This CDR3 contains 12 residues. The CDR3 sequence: CASSWSTYEQYF. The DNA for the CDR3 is TGTGCCAGCAGTTGGAGCACCTACGAGCAGTACTTC.

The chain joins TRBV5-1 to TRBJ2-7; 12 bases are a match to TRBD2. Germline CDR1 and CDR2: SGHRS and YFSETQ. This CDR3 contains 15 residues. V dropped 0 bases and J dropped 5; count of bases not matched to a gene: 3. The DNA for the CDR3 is TGCGCCAGCAGCTTGGGACTAGCGGGGGATCACGAGCAGTACTTC. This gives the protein CASSLGLAGDHEQYF.

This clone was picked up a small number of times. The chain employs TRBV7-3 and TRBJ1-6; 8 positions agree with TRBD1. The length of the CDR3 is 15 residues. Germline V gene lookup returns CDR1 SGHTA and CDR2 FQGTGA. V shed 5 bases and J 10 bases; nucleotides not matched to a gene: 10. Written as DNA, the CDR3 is TGTGCCAGCAGCCCGACAGGGGAAGGAAGGTCACCCCTCCACTTT. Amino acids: CASSPTGEGRSPLHF.

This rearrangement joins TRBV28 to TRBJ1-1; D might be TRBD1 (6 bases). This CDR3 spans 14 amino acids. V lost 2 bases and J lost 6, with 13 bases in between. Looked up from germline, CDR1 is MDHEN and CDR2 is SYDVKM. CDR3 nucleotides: TGTGCCAGCAGTTTACCGCATACAGGGTCTGAAGCTTTCTTT. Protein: CASSLPHTGSEAFF.

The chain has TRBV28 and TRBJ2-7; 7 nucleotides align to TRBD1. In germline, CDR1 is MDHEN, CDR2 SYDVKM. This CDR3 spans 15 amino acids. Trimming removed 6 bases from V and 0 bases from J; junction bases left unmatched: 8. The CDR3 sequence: CASSAPGQSSYEQYF. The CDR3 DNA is TGTGCCAGCAGCGCGCCGGGACAGAGCTCCTACGAGCAGTACTTC.

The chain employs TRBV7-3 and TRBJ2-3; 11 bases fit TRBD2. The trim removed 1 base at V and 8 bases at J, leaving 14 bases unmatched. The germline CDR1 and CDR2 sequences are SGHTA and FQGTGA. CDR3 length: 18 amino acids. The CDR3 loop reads CASSLNGLAGSLDGTQYF. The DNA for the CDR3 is TGTGCCAGCAGCTTAAATGGACTAGCGGGCTCCTTGGATGGTACGCAGTATTTT.

As DNA, the CDR3 is TGTGCCAGCAGCTTAGCGGGGGGAACCACCGGGGAGCTGTTTTTT. As protein: CASSLAGGTTGELFF. The V gene is TRBV7-8, the J gene TRBJ2-2; possible D gene TRBD2, 6 bases. Germline V gene lookup returns CDR1 SGHVS and CDR2 FQNEAQ. V was pared by 0 bases and J by 4 bases, with 9 bases between. The CDR3 covers 15 residues.

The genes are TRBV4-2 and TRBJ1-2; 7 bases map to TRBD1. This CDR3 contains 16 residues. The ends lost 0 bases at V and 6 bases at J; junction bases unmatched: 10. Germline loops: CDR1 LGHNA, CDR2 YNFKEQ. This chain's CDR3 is CASSQDGGRGRNGYTF. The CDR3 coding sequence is TGTGCCAGCAGCCAAGATGGCGGGAGGGGGCGGAATGGCTACACCTTC.

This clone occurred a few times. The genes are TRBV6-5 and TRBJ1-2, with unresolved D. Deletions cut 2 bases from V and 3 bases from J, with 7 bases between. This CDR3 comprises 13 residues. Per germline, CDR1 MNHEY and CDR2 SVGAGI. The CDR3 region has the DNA TGTGCCAGCAGTTACCGGGTCGACTATGGCTACACCTTC. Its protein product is CASSYRVDYGYTF.

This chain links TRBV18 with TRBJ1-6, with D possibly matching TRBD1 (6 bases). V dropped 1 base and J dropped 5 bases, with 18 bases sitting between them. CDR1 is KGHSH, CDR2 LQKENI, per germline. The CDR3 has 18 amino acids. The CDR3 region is CASSPRRGGLGNNSPLHF. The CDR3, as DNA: TGTGCCAGCTCACCACGACGGGGGGGGCTAGGCAATAATTCACCCCTCCACTTT.

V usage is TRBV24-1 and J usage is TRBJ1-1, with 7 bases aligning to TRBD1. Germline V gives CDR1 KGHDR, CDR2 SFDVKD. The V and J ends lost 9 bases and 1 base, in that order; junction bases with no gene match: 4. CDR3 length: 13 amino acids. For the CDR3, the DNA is TGTGCCACCCAGGGACAGACGAACACTGAAGCTTTCTTT. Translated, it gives CATQGQTNTEAFF.

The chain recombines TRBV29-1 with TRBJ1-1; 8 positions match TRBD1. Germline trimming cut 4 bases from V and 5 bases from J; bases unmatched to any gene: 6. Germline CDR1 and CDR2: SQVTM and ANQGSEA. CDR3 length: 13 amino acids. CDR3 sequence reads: CSVGTGSRTEAFF. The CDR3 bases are TGCAGCGTTGGGACAGGGAGTAGGACTGAAGCTTTCTTT.

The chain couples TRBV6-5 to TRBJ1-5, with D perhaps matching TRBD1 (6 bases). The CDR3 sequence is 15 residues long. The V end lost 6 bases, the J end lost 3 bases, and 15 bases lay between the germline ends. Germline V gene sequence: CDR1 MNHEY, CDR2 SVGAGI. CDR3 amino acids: CASSHATGNNQPQHF. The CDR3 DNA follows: TGTGCCAGCAGCCATGCAACAGGGAACAATCAGCCCCAGCATTTT.

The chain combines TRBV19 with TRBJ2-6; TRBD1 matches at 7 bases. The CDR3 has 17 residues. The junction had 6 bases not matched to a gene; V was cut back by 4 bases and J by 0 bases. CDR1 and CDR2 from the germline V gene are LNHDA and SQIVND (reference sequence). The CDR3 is CASSTRQGSSGANVLTF. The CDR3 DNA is TGTGCCAGTAGTACAAGACAGGGCTCCTCTGGGGCCAACGTCCTGACTTTC.

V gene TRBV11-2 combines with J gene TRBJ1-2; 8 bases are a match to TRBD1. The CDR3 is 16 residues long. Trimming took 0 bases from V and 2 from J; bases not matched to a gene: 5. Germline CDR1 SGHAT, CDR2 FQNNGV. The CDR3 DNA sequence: TGTGCCAGCAGCTTAGAGCCGGGACAGGCGAACTATGGCTACACCTTC. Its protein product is CASSLEPGQANYGYTF.

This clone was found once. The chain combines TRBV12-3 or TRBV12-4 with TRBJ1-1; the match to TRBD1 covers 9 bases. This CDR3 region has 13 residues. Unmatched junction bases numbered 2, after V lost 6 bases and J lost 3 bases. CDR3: CASSWTGDTEAFF. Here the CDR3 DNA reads TGTGCCAGCAGCTGGACAGGGGACACTGAAGCTTTCTTT.

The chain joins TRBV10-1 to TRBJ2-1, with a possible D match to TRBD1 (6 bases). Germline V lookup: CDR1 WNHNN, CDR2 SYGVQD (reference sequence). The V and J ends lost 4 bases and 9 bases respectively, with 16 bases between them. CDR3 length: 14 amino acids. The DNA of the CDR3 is TGCGCCAGCAGTGTCAGCAGGGGTGAGAGTGAGCAGTTCTTC. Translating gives CASSVSRGESEQFF.

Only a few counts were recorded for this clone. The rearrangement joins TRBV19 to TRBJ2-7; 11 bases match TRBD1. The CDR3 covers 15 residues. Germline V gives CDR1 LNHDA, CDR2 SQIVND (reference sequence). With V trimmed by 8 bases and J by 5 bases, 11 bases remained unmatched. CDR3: CASASLGTGGNEQYF. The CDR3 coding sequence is TGTGCCAGTGCTTCCCTCGGGACAGGGGGAAACGAGCAGTACTTC.

The CDR3 DNA reads as TGTGCCATCCAGGGGGGCAATCAAGAGACCCAGTACTTC. It translates to CAIQGGNQETQYF. The chain couples TRBV10-3 to TRBJ2-5; D may be TRBD1 (7 bases). V was pared by 8 bases and J by 2 bases, with 12 bases between. The CDR3 consists of 13 residues. The germline V gene has CDR1 ENHRY and CDR2 SYGVKD.

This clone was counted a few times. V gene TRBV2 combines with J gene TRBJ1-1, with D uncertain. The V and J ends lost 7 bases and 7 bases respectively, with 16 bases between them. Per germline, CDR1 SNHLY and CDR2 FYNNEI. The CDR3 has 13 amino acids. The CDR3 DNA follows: TGTGCCAGCACCCAAGATTATAGTAATGAAGCTTTCTTT. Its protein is CASTQDYSNEAFF. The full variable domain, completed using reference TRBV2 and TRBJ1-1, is EPEVTQTPSHQVTQMGQEVILRCVPISNHLYFYWYRQILGQKVEFLVSFYNNEISEKSEIFDDQFSVERPDGSNFTLKIRSTKLEDSAMYFCASTQDYSNEAFFGQGTRLTVV.

CDR3 nucleotides: TGCGCCAGCAGCTTGGGACAGGGCGCAGATACGCAGTATTTT. Protein product: CASSLGQGADTQYF. J is TRBJ2-3 and V is TRBV5-1; 7 nucleotides line up with TRBD1. The J segment lost 4 bases and the V segment lost 0 bases, leaving 2 bases of the junction unmatched. There are 14 residues in the CDR3. Germline loops: CDR1 SGHRS, CDR2 YFSETQ.

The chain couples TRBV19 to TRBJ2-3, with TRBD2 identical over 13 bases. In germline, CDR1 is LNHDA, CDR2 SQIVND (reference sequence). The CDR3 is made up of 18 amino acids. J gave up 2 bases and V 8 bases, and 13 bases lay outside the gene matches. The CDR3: CASHPGRLAGGDTDTQYF. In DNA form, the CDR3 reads TGTGCCAGTCACCCAGGGCGACTAGCGGGGGGTGACACAGATACGCAGTATTTT.

CDR3 residues: CASSYRAGGRSTEAFF. In DNA, the CDR3 is TGTGCCAGCAGTTACAGGGCAGGGGGCAGGAGTACTGAAGCTTTCTTT. The chain employs TRBV6-5 and TRBJ1-1; 8 positions match TRBD1. The CDR3 spans 16 residues. Germline V gene lookup returns CDR1 MNHEY and CDR2 SVGAGI. V gave up 2 bases and J gave up 5 bases; unmatched junction bases: 10.

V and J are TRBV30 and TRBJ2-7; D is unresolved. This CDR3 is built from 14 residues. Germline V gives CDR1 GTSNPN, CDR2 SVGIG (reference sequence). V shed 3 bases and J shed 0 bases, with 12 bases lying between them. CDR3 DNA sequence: TGTGCCTGGAGGGTAGTGGGCCTCTCCTACGAGCAGTACTTC. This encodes CAWRVVGLSYEQYF.

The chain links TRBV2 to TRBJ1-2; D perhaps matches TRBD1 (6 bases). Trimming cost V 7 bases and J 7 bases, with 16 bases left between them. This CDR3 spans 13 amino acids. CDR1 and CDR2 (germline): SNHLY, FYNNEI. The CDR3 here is CASKPGGGFGYTF. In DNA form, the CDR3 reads TGTGCCAGCAAACCCGGGGGGGGCTTTGGCTACACCTTC.

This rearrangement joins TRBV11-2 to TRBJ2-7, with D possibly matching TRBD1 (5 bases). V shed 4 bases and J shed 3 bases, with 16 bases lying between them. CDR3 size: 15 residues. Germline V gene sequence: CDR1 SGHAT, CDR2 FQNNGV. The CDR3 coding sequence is TGTGCCAGCAGCTCAGATCAGGGTTTTGTCTACGAGCAGTACTTC. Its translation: CASSSDQGFVYEQYF. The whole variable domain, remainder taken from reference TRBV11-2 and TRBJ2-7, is EAGVAQSPRYKIIEKRQSVAFWCNPISGHATLYWYQQILGQGPKLLIQFQNNGVVDDSQLPKDRFSAERLKGVDSTLKIQPAKLEDSAVYLCASSSDQGFVYEQYFGPGTRLTVT.

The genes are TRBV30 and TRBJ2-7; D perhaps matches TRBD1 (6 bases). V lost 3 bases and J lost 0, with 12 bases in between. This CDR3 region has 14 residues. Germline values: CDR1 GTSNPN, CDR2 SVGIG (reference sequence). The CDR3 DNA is TGTGCCTGGAGCCGGGACATAATCTCCTACGAGCAGTACTTC. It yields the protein CAWSRDIISYEQYF.

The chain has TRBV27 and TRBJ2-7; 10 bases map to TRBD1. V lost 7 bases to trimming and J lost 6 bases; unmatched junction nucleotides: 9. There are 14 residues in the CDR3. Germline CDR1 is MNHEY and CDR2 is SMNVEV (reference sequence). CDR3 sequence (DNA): TGTGCCAGCATAACGGGACAGGGGATGGGCGAGCAGTACTTC. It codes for CASITGQGMGEQYF.

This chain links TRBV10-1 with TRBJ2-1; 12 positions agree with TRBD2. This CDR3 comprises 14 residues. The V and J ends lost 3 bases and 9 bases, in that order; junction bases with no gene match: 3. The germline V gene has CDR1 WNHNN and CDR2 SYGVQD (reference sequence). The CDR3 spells CASSEASGGVEQFF. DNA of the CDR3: TGCGCCAGCAGTGAAGCTAGCGGGGGGGTTGAGCAGTTCTTC.